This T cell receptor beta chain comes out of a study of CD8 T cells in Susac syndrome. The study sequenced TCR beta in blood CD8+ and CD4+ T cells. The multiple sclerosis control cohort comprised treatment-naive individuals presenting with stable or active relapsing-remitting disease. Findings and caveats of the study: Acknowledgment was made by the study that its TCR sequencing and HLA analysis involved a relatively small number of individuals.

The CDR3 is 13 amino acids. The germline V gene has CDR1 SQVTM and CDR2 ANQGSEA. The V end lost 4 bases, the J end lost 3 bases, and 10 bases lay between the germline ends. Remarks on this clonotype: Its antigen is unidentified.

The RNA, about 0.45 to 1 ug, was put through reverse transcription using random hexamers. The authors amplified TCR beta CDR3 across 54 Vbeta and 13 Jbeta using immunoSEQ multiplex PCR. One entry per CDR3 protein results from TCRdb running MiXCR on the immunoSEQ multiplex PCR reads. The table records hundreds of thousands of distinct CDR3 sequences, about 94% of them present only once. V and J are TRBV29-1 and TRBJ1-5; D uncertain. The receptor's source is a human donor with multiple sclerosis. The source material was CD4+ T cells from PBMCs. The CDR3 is CSVVEAFNQPQHF. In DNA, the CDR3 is TGCAGCGTTGTGGAGGCTTTCAATCAGCCCCAGCATTTT. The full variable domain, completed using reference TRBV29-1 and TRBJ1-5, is SAVISQKPSRDICQRGTSLTIQCQVDSQVTMMFWYRQQPGQSLTLIATANQGSEATYESGFVIDKFPISRPNLTFSTLTVSNMSPEDSSIYLCSVVEAFNQPQHFGDGTRLSIL.